This T cell receptor beta chain was retrieved from a study of T cells after yellow fever vaccination. TCRdb reprocessed the 5' RACE reads with MiXCR, giving one entry per CDR3 protein. Of hundreds of thousands of distinct CDR3 sequences listed, around 8.1% are singletons. This clonotype was counted a few times. Its antigen remains unidentified. V was shortened by 3 bases and J by 5 bases, with 23 bases between the two germline ends. CDR1 is SGHRS, CDR2 YFSETQ, per germline. This CDR3 is 17 amino acids long. Study-level findings and limits: Clonotype sharing between CD4 and CD8 compartments was small.

The source is a man younger than 30 who received the YFV17D yellow fever vaccine. The specimen was PBMCs, collected roughly 45 days after the first yellow fever vaccination. The V call is TRBV5-1, the J call TRBJ1-1, with a weak D call TRBD1 (6 bases). CDR3 DNA sequence: TGCGCCAGCAGCTCCCGGGGGCCGGAGAGGTGGACGACTGAAGCTTTCTTT. Translating gives CASSSRGPERWTTEAFF. Looking up the rest from reference TRBV5-1 and TRBJ1-1 gives the full variable domain: KAGVTQTPRYLIKTRGQQVTLSCSPISGHRSVSWYQQTPGQGLQFLFEYFSETQRNKGNFPGRFSGRQFSNSRSEMNVSTLELGDSALYLCASSSRGPERWTTEAFFGQGTRLTVV.